This TCR beta chain was profiled in a study of CD8 T cells in ankylosing spondylitis. Study observations and caveats: There was reportedly significant enrichment of clones that were disease-linked in matched ankylosing spondylitis synovial fluid. It appeared that ankylosing spondylitis blood was characterized by a TCR beta motif of under ten highly homologous variants. The authors found the disease-linked clones to be CD8+ and relatively rare in peripheral blood.

Germline V lookup: CDR1 SGHTA, CDR2 FQGNSA. The CDR3 consists of 13 residues. V lost 7 bases, J lost 2 bases, and 8 bases lay in between. Of note for this clonotype: Its specificity is unknown.

Quantitative 5'-RACE was performed with molecular barcodes, and it yielded the TCR beta libraries. TCRdb ran MiXCR on the 5' RACE reads and lists one entry per CDR3 protein. The sample includes under 150,000 distinct CDR3 sequences, 9.3% seen only once; the top ten take about 3.3%. This clonotype originated in a male donor with ankylosing spondylitis or in good health (not recorded which). The chain links TRBV7-2 to TRBJ2-2; D call uncertain. Sequencing was performed on blood, either unsorted or a sorted T cell fraction (not recorded which). The CDR3 spells CASIVPNTGELFF. The CDR3 DNA sequence: TGTGCCAGCATCGTTCCAAACACCGGGGAGCTGTTTTTT.